This T cell receptor (beta chain) was sequenced in a study of blood T cells in healthy people across ages (dated by TCRdb to between 2014 and 2017). For the study in its entirety: In model experiments, roughly one uniquely barcoded TCR beta cDNA molecule per two T cells was captured by template switching. The donors were divided into four age groups: young (average 16 years), middle-aged (approximately 39), aged (62) and long-lived (more than 75). Using the same blood draw, the study looked at two additional independent replicas of 1 million unique cDNA reads for two donors, one aged 18 to 30 and the other aged 80 or older. Donors of different ages were randomly distributed across sequencing lanes to avoid experimental bias. The study measured age-related changes in TCR beta repertoire diversity using deep sequencing normalized with unique cDNA molecular identifiers.

Comment on this clonotype: Its antigen remains unidentified. No base quality values were provided; no much bigger clone lies one nucleotide off.

Library creation used 5' RACE. The data were produced on an Illumina HiSeq 2500. A second PCR of roughly 7 to 11 cycles was performed with a sample-barcoded 5' primer and a J-beta primer mix. Each TCR beta cDNA molecule received a unique molecular identifier from a template-switch 5' adaptor carrying 12 random nucleotides. Each sample yielded at least 3 million CDR3-containing paired-end reads. First-strand cDNA synthesis was performed from all RNA using the Mint cDNA synthesis kit, with priming by a TRBC-specific oligonucleotide. Following uracil-DNA glycosylase treatment, all cDNA underwent a first 18-cycle PCR with the universal primers M1SS and BC2_uni_R. Processing in the source paper ran as follows. For normalization, 1 million high-quality reads were randomly selected from each sample, with every read carrying a distinct molecular identifier. Reads sharing molecular identifiers were discarded rather than binned into consensus sequences. MiTCR, set to a Q25 quality threshold and the strictest error-elimination algorithm, was used for CDR3 identification, clonotype clustering and error correction. A nonparametric unseen species model with Euler transformation was used to estimate a lower bound on total TCR beta diversity. The public reads were reanalyzed by TCRdb: fastp trimming at Q25, MiXCR alignment, in-frame beta chains only. Every distinct CDR3 protein forms one entry, paired with its most common genes and DNA. The V and J calls, along with clone size, are taken from TCRdb and not from the paper's own processing. For this sample the table gives approximately 900,000 distinct CDR3 sequences, of which roughly 48% were detected only once. The ten most abundant clones make up 10% to 15% of the sample.

Including cysteine and phenylalanine, the CDR3 has 14 amino acids. Left in the record is the CDR3 DNA by itself, 42 bases read in frame from the first base. CDR1 and CDR2 are drawn from the germline V gene: MGHDK, SYGVNS. V loses 11 bases at its end and J loses 1 base; junction bases beyond the gene matches: 9. Donors were approximately 42 systemically healthy Caucasian individuals from Russia aged roughly 6 to 100 years. Around 10 milliliters of peripheral blood were collected from each donor into EDTA-treated Vacutainer tubes. PBMCs were isolated by Ficoll-Paque density-gradient centrifugation, with at least 6.5 million obtained per sample. Total RNA was extracted from PBMCs with Trizol reagent, with at least 5.5 micrograms obtained per sample. For every donor, flow cytometry on a PBMC aliquot measured the percentage of naive CD45RAhigh/CD27high T cells. Here is what the overall study found, with its caveats: Compared with the aged group, more naive CD4+ T cells, fewer expanded clones and increased TCR diversity were shown by the long-lived group, suggesting age selection. Conclusive comparison of naive and antigen-experienced compartments was prevented by the profiling of bulk unsorted PBMCs. Estimates of total diversity based on one million sequenced T cells were considered lower bounds and underestimates. As age increased, observed TCR beta diversity per million T cells dropped in a roughly linear way, and a significant reduction was already evident by age 40. The percentage of naive T cells measured by flow cytometry correlated strongly with observed TCR beta diversity. The CMV infection status of donors was not known, potentially confounding age-related changes in expanded clonotypes.

The sequence is built from TRBV25-1 and TRBJ2-3, with 7 junctional bases fitting TRBD2. The TCR sequence derives from a man younger than 45 in good health. Material: blood. CDR3 sequence: CAYQAGLGTDTQYF. Here is the DNA: TGTGCCTACCAAGCGGGGTTGGGCACAGATACGCAGTATTTT.